This T cell receptor (beta chain) derives from a study of blood T cells in healthy people across ages. PCR was performed a second time for about 7 to 11 cycles using a sample-barcoded 5' primer and a J-beta primer mix. Each CDR3 protein is one row after TCRdb ran MiXCR on the 5' RACE reads. The sample records 1.5 million to 2 million distinct CDR3 sequences, 49% being singletons. CDR1 and CDR2 from the germline V gene are MNHNS and SASEGT. The CDR3 has 15 residues. V was cut by 7 bases and J by 4 bases, with 19 bases left in between. The chain uses TRBV6-1 and TRBJ1-2, with D possibly TRBD1 on 5 matching bases. This TCR was recovered from a woman in her 40s in good health. What was sequenced was blood. The CDR3 protein is CASILTGAYGYGYTF. In DNA form, the CDR3 reads TGTGCCAGCATCCTAACAGGAGCTTACGGCTATGGCTACACCTTC.